Listed here are 28 T cell receptor beta chains from one sample, sequenced in a study of CD8+ T cells in alopecia areata. RNA was isolated and reverse transcribed to cDNA, the sequencing template. Clones were sequenced by immunoSEQ multiplex PCR, and TCRdb holds only the in-frame ones, with some missing. The sample holds approximately 150,000 clones, 47% seen once. What was sequenced was CD4+ T cells sorted from blood. The receptor source for this set is a human donor with alopecia areata.

The chain joins TRBV30 to TRBJ2-7; a weak D match, TRBD1 (5 bases). Germline values: CDR1 GTSNPN, CDR2 SVGIG (reference sequence). Trimming removed 2 bases from V and 6 bases from J, with 14 bases in between. The CDR3 runs 13 residues. Written as DNA, the CDR3 is TGTGCCTGGAGTTTAGGGGTGGTGCCCGAGCAGTACTTC. It encodes CAWSLGVVPEQYF.

V is TRBV30 and J is TRBJ2-3, with no clear D. This CDR3 has 16 amino acids. Trimming removed 3 bases at V and 0 bases at J, with 16 bases between. The germline V gene encodes CDR1 GTSNPN and CDR2 SVGIG (reference sequence). The CDR3 sequence is CAWRSFPSFSTDTQYF. The DNA for the CDR3 is TGTGCCTGGAGGTCTTTTCCAAGTTTTAGCACAGATACGCAGTATTTT.

The chain carries TRBV28 and TRBJ2-5, with 8 bases matching TRBD1. From germline, CDR1 is MDHEN and CDR2 SYDVKM. The CDR3 is 15 amino acids. V lost 5 bases, J lost 5 bases, and 10 bases stayed unmatched. This CDR3 is CASSEQGGTRETQYF. Here the CDR3 DNA reads TGTGCCAGCAGTGAACAGGGGGGAACCAGGGAGACCCAGTACTTC.

The V and J genes are TRBV29-1 and TRBJ2-1; D unclear. Germline V gene sequence: CDR1 SQVTM, CDR2 ANQGSEA. Between the trimmed V and J ends, which lost 4 bases and 6 bases, there was a span of 4 bases. This CDR3 contains 10 residues. The CDR3, as DNA: TGCAGCGTTGGGAGCAATGAGCAGTTCTTC. This sequence encodes CSVGSNEQFF.

There are a few counts of this clone. The chain has TRBV29-1 and TRBJ2-1, with 9 positions matching TRBD1. Germline CDR1 SQVTM, CDR2 ANQGSEA. J was trimmed by 9 bases and V by 7 bases; bases with no gene match: 7. This CDR3 region has 12 residues. This CDR3 is CSERDRAFEQFF. The CDR3 region has the DNA TGCAGCGAAAGGGACAGGGCTTTTGAGCAGTTCTTC.

This clone was seen more than once but under ten times. V and J are TRBV30 and TRBJ2-1; D gene ambiguous. CDR3 length: 11 residues. V was pared by 2 bases and J by 12 bases, with 11 bases between. Germline loops: CDR1 GTSNPN, CDR2 SVGIG (reference sequence). DNA of the CDR3: TGTGCCTGGAGTATGCTCGGCGGGCAGTTCTTC. Amino acid sequence: CAWSMLGGQFF.

This sequence joins TRBV19 and TRBJ2-3, with D unresolved. V was trimmed by 5 bases and J by 14 bases, leaving 17 bases between them. Germline CDR1 reads LNHDA; CDR2 reads SQIVND (reference sequence). This CDR3 has 12 amino acids. DNA for the CDR3: TGTGCCAGTAGTGCTGACCCCGGACGGCGGTATTTT. Its protein is CASSADPGRRYF.

This clone was counted between two and nine times. The gene calls are TRBV5-1 and TRBJ2-1; D gene unclear. V shed 0 bases and J shed 2 bases, with 9 bases lying between them. The CDR3 has 15 amino acids. Looked up from germline, CDR1 is SGHRS and CDR2 is YFSETQ. This CDR3 reads CASSLVSETYNEQFF. The CDR3 DNA reads as TGCGCCAGCAGCTTGGTAAGCGAAACCTACAATGAGCAGTTCTTC.

J is TRBJ1-2 and V is TRBV27; D gene ambiguous. Trimming shortened V by 3 bases and J by 4 bases, and 12 bases separated the two germline ends. This CDR3 spans 14 amino acids. The germline V gene encodes CDR1 MNHEY and CDR2 SMNVEV (reference sequence). DNA for the CDR3: TGTGCCAGCAGTTTTGCACCTCTCGGCTATGGCTACACCTTC. Translation gives CASSFAPLGYGYTF.

V is TRBV19 and J is TRBJ2-2; no clear D. The CDR3 covers 14 residues. The germline gives CDR1 LNHDA, CDR2 SQIVND (reference sequence). Trimming stripped 7 bases from V and 4 bases from J, with 13 bases between. The CDR3 protein is CASTTAALTGELFF. CDR3 nucleotides: TGTGCCAGTACCACGGCAGCCCTCACCGGGGAGCTGTTTTTT.

This clone was detected only a few times. V is TRBV7-8 and J is TRBJ1-1; D perhaps matches TRBD1 (5 bases). Germline loops: CDR1 SGHVS, CDR2 FQNEAQ. The V and J ends lost 3 bases and 4 bases respectively, with 9 bases between them. The CDR3 totals 13 residues. The CDR3 coding sequence is TGTGCCAGCAGCTTCAATCAGGGCACTGAAGCTTTCTTT. Translating gives CASSFNQGTEAFF.

To note about this clone: Other DNA sequences within the sample encode an identical CDR3. The V call is TRBV29-1, the J call TRBJ2-5; 10 bases are a match to TRBD2. There are 12 residues in the CDR3. CDR1 SQVTM and CDR2 ANQGSEA come from the germline V gene. J was trimmed by 4 bases and V by 4 bases; bases with no gene match: 0. The CDR3 loop reads CSVGLAGETQYF. CDR3 bases: TGCAGCGTTGGACTAGCGGGAGAGACCCAGTACTTC. Full variable domain (remainder filled in from reference TRBV29-1 and TRBJ2-5): SAVISQKPSRDICQRGTSLTIQCQVDSQVTMMFWYRQQPGQSLTLIATANQGSEATYESGFVIDKFPISRPNLTFSTLTVSNMSPEDSSIYLCSVGLAGETQYFGPGTRLLVL.

The chain combines TRBV9 with TRBJ2-1; 14 positions match TRBD2. The V and J ends lost 2 bases and 7 bases, in that order; junction bases with no gene match: 2. The CDR3 is made up of 15 amino acids. CDR1 is SGDLS and CDR2 is YYNGEE in the germline V gene. The CDR3 DNA sequence: TGTGCCAGCAGCGTGCGACTAGCGGGAGGGAATGAGCAGTTCTTC. Translation gives CASSVRLAGGNEQFF.

V usage is TRBV30 and J usage is TRBJ2-1, with TRBD2 matching 7 bases. CDR3 length: 13 residues. Trimming removed 6 bases from V and 2 bases from J; junction bases left unmatched: 4. The germline gives CDR1 GTSNPN, CDR2 SVGIG (reference sequence). The CDR3 nucleotides read TGTGCCTGCCCGGGGGGACCCTACAATGAGCAGTTCTTC. Translating it yields CACPGGPYNEQFF. Variable domain in full (rest from reference TRBV30 and TRBJ2-1): SQTIHQWPATLVQPVGSPLSLECTVEGTSNPNLYWYRQAAGRGLQLLFYSVGIGQISSEVPQNLSASRPQDRQFILSSKKLLLSDSGFYLCACPGGPYNEQFFGPGTRLTVL.

The CDR3 bases are TGTGCCAGCAGCTTAACCGACCTGCAAGAGACCCAGTACTTC. Protein: CASSLTDLQETQYF. The gene calls are TRBV7-2 and TRBJ2-5; D gene unclear. The CDR3 is 14 residues long. The germline V gene encodes CDR1 SGHTA and CDR2 FQGNSA. V shed 2 bases and J shed 2 bases, with 9 bases lying between them. Full variable domain (rest looked up from reference TRBV7-2 and TRBJ2-5): GAGVSQSPSNKVTEKGKDVELRCDPISGHTALYWYRQSLGQGLEFLIYFQGNSAPDKSGLPSDRFSAERTGGSVSTLTIQRTQQEDSAVYLCASSLTDLQETQYFGPGTRLLVL.

This chain connects TRBV19 to TRBJ2-7; 12 bases are a match to TRBD2. The CDR3 totals 17 residues. Germline loops: CDR1 LNHDA, CDR2 SQIVND (reference sequence). With V trimmed by 6 bases and J by 1 base, 10 bases remained unmatched. In DNA, the CDR3 is TGTGCCAGTAGGATGGGGCCTACTAGCGGGAGGTCCTACGAGCAGTACTTC. The encoded protein is CASRMGPTSGRSYEQYF.

To note about this clone: In the same sample, other DNA sequences code for this CDR3. The CDR3 here is CASSLGQYNEQFF. CDR3 coding DNA: TGTGCCAGCAGCTTAGGCCAATACAATGAGCAGTTCTTC. The J gene is TRBJ2-1, the V gene TRBV7-9; D unclear. CDR3 length: 13 amino acids. Germline loops: CDR1 SEHNR, CDR2 FQNEAQ (reference sequence). The ends were cut back, 1 base at V and 4 bases at J, with 5 bases in the middle.

This clone has a handful of counts. The chain has TRBV29-1 and TRBJ2-3, with no clear D. Germline lookup yields CDR1 SQVTM and CDR2 ANQGSEA. There are 12 residues in the CDR3. Trimming took off 4 bases at V and 7 bases at J, with 12 bases between the two ends. CDR3 DNA: TGCAGCGTTGTCGGGTCGCTCTATACGCAGTATTTT. Residues: CSVVGSLYTQYF.

V and J are TRBV29-1 and TRBJ2-7; TRBD1 aligns across 7 bases. Losses at the gene ends were 6 bases for V and 1 base for J; bases not matched to a gene: 6. The CDR3 runs to 13 residues. Per the germline V gene, CDR1 is SQVTM and CDR2 is ANQGSEA. The CDR3 bases are TGCAGCGTCCTAGACAGGGCGTCCTACGAGCAGTACTTC. Amino acid sequence: CSVLDRASYEQYF.

The table lists this clone with a few counts. V is TRBV5-1 and J is TRBJ1-2; TRBD1 matches 9 bases. Germline values: CDR1 SGHRS, CDR2 YFSETQ. The ends lost 4 bases at V and 7 bases at J; junction bases unmatched: 11. The CDR3 sequence is 15 residues long. CDR3 amino acids: CASSMGQGFSAGYTF. In nucleotides, the CDR3 is TGCGCCAGCAGCATGGGACAGGGATTCTCGGCTGGCTACACCTTC.

V usage is TRBV11-1 and J usage is TRBJ2-1; TRBD2 matches at 8 bases. After removal of 5 bases from V and 8 bases from J, the junction contained 14 bases not matched to a gene. In germline, CDR1 is SGHAT, CDR2 FQDESV (reference sequence). CDR3 size: 16 residues. This chain's CDR3 is CASSLAIAGTGDEQFF. Written as DNA, the CDR3 is TGTGCCAGCAGCCTGGCAATAGCGGGAACGGGGGATGAGCAGTTCTTC. Full variable domain (missing parts from reference TRBV11-1 and TRBJ2-1): EAEVAQSPRYKITEKSQAVAFWCDPISGHATLYWYRQILGQGPELLVQFQDESVVDDSQLPKDRFSAERLKGVDSTLKIQPAELGDSAMYLCASSLAIAGTGDEQFFGPGTRLTVL.

The chain joins TRBV28 to TRBJ2-7; D gene uncertain. Germline values: CDR1 MDHEN, CDR2 SYDVKM. The CDR3 totals 12 residues. V was shortened by 4 bases and J by 5 bases, with 9 bases between the two germline ends. DNA of the CDR3: TGTGCCAGCAGTTCCGCTTTCCACGAGCAGTACTTC. It translates to CASSSAFHEQYF.

On this clone: Other DNA sequences of this sample code for an identical CDR3. V usage is TRBV28 and J usage is TRBJ2-7; D unclear. This CDR3 is built from 12 residues. Germline V gives CDR1 MDHEN, CDR2 SYDVKM. The germline V and J ends were trimmed by 6 bases and 2 bases, with 8 bases remaining between them. The CDR3 DNA follows: TGTGCCAGCAGCCTGGCTCCCTACGAGCAGTACTTC. Amino acids: CASSLAPYEQYF. Looking up the rest from reference TRBV28 and TRBJ2-7 gives the full variable domain: DVKVTQSSRYLVKRTGEKVFLECVQDMDHENMFWYRQDPGLGLRLIYFSYDVKMKEKGDIPEGYSVSREKKERFSLILESASTNQTSMYLCASSLAPYEQYFGPGTRLTVT.

V gene TRBV29-1 combines with J gene TRBJ1-2, with a weak D call TRBD1 (5 bases). CDR1 and CDR2 from the germline V gene are SQVTM and ANQGSEA. This CDR3 comprises 12 residues. V lost 7 bases and J 3 bases, leaving 12 bases between the germline ends. The CDR3, as DNA: TGCAGCGCCGCCGTGGGGGACTATGGCTACACCTTC. This codes for CSAAVGDYGYTF.

This clone was detected only a few times. The chain employs TRBV29-1 and TRBJ1-1, with 8 bases matching TRBD1. The CDR3 totals 11 residues. J was trimmed by 11 bases and V by 6 bases; bases with no gene match: 8. Germline assignment: CDR1 SQVTM and CDR2 ANQGSEA. CDR3 loop: CSVGQGSRAFF. The DNA for the CDR3 is TGCAGCGTCGGACAGGGATCTAGGGCTTTCTTT. Full variable domain (outside the CDR3, taken from reference TRBV29-1 and TRBJ1-1): SAVISQKPSRDICQRGTSLTIQCQVDSQVTMMFWYRQQPGQSLTLIATANQGSEATYESGFVIDKFPISRPNLTFSTLTVSNMSPEDSSIYLCSVGQGSRAFFGQGTRLTVV.

V is TRBV30 and J is TRBJ1-2; 10 bases are a match to TRBD1. V gave up 4 bases and J gave up 5 bases; unmatched junction bases: 13. The CDR3 extends over 16 amino acids. Germline V lookup: CDR1 GTSNPN, CDR2 SVGIG (reference sequence). DNA of the CDR3: TGTGCCTGGAATCCCCCCTCGGGGGACAGGGGTTATGGCTACACCTTC. Its protein product is CAWNPPSGDRGYGYTF.

This clone showed up just a few times. V and J are TRBV19 and TRBJ2-1; TRBD1 agrees at 11 bases. CDR3 length: 14 residues. V shed 9 bases, J shed 5 bases, and the junction held 6 bases outside the gene matches. Germline V CDR1 and CDR2: LNHDA, SQIVND (reference sequence). CDR3 loop: CASRTGGENNEQFF. DNA of the CDR3: TGTGCCAGCAGGACAGGGGGCGAAAACAATGAGCAGTTCTTC.

There are a few counts of this clone. The chain combines TRBV7-9 with TRBJ2-7; D remains ambiguous. V shed 2 bases and J shed 2 bases, with 7 bases lying between them. The CDR3 is 13 residues long. From germline, CDR1 is SEHNR and CDR2 FQNEAQ (reference sequence). CDR3 sequence: CASSLPVTYEQYF. CDR3 bases: TGTGCCAGCAGCTTACCAGTTACCTACGAGCAGTACTTC.